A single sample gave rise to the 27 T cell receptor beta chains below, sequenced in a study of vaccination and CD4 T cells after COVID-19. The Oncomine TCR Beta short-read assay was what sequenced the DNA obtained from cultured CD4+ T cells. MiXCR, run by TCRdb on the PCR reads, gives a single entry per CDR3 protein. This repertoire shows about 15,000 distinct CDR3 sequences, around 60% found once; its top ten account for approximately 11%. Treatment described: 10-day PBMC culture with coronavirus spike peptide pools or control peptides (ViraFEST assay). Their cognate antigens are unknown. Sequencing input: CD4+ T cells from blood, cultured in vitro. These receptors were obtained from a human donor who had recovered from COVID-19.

DNA for the CDR3: TGTGCCAGCAGCTTAAAGTTCGTAACCGAAGAGACCCAGTACTTC. This encodes CASSLKFVTEETQYF. The chain is built from TRBV7-9 and TRBJ2-5; D remains ambiguous. The germline V gene encodes CDR1 SEHNR and CDR2 FQNEAQ (reference sequence). Trimming took off 2 bases at V and 3 bases at J, with 13 bases between the two ends. The CDR3 covers 15 residues.

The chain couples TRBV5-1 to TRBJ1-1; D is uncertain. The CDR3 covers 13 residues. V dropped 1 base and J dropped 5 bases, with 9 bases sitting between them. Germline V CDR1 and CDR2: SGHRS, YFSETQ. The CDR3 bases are TGCGCCAGCAGCTTGCAGGATGCGACTGAAGCTTTCTTT. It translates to CASSLQDATEAFF.

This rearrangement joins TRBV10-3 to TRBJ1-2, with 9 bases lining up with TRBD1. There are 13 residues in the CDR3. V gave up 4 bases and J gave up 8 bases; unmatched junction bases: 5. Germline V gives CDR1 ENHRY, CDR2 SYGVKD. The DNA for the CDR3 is TGTGCCATCAGTGCTACAGGGGGCGACGGCTACACCTTC. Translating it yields CAISATGGDGYTF.

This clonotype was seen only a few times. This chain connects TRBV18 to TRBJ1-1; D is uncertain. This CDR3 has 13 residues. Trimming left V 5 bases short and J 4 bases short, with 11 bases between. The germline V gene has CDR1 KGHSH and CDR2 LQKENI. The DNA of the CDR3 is TGTGCCAGCTCAACCCCATCGGGCACTGAAGCTTTCTTT. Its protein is CASSTPSGTEAFF.

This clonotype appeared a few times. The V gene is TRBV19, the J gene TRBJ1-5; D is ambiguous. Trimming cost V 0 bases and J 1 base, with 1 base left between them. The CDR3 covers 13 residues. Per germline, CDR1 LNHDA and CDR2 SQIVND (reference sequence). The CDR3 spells CASSIESNQPQHF. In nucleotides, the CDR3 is TGTGCCAGTAGTATAGAGAGCAATCAGCCCCAGCATTTT.

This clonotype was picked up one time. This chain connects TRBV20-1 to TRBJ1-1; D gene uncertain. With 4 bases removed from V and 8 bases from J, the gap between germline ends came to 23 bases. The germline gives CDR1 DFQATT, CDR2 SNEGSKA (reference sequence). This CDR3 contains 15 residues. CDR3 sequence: CSAKPPVGSFMEAFF. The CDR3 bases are TGCAGTGCTAAACCCCCGGTGGGGAGTTTTATGGAAGCTTTCTTT.

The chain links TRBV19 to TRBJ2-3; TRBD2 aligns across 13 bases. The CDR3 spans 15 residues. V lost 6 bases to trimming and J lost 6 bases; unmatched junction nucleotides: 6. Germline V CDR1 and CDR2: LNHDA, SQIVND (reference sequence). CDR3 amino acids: CASSPLAGGEDTQYF. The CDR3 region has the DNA TGTGCCAGTAGCCCACTAGCGGGAGGGGAGGATACGCAGTATTTT. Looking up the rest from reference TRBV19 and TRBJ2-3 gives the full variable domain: DGGITQSPKYLFRKEGQNVTLSCEQNLNHDAMYWYRQDPGQGLRLIYYSQIVNDFQKGDIAEGYSVSREKKESFPLTVTSAQKNPTAFYLCASSPLAGGEDTQYFGPGTRLTVL.

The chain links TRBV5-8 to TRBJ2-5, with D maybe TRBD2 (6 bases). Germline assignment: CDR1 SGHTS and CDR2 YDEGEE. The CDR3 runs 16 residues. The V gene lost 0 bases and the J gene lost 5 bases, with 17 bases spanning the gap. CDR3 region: CASSLGGGTSQETQYF. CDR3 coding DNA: TGTGCCAGCAGCTTGGGTGGGGGGACTTCCCAGGAGACCCAGTACTTC.

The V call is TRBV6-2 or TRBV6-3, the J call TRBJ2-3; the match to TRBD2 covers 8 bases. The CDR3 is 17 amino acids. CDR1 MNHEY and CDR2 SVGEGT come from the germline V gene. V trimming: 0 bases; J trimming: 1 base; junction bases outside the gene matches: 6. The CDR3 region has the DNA TGTGCCAGCAGTTACTCATCTAGCGGGCCCCGCACAGATACGCAGTATTTT. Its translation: CASSYSSSGPRTDTQYF.

DNA for the CDR3: TGCAGTGCTAGAGATTTGGGAGTTAATGAAAAACTGTTTTTT. Translation: CSARDLGVNEKLFF. This chain links TRBV20-1 with TRBJ1-4; unclear D gene. The CDR3 has 14 amino acids. The germline gives CDR1 DFQATT, CDR2 SNEGSKA (reference sequence). Trimming pared 0 bases from V and 4 bases from J, leaving 9 bases between.

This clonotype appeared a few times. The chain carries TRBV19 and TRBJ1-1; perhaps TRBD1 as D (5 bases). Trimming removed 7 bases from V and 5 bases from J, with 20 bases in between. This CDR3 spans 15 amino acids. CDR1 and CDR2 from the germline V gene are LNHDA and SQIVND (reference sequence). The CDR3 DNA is TGTGCCAGTACCCCAAATCGGGGGGGTGCGACTGAAGCTTTCTTT. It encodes CASTPNRGGATEAFF.

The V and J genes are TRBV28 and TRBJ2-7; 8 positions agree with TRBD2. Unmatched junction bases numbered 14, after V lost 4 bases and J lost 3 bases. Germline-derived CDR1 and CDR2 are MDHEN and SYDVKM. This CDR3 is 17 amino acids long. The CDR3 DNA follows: TGTGCCAGCAGTTCTCTGGGCTCGGAGCGGGAGAACTACGAGCAGTACTTC. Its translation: CASSSLGSERENYEQYF.

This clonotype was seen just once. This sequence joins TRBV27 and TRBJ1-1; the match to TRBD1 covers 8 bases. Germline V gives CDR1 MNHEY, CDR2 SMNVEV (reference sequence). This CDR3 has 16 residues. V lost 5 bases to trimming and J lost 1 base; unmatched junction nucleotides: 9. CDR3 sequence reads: CASSHQRTGRNTEAFF. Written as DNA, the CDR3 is TGTGCCAGCAGTCACCAACGGACAGGGAGGAACACTGAAGCTTTCTTT.

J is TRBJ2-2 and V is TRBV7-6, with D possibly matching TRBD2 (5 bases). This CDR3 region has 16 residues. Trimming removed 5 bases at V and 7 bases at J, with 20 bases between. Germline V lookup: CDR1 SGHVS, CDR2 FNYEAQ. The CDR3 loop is CASSLGRAGRGGELFF. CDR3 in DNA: TGTGCCAGCAGCCTAGGGAGAGCAGGCCGGGGCGGGGAGCTGTTTTTT.

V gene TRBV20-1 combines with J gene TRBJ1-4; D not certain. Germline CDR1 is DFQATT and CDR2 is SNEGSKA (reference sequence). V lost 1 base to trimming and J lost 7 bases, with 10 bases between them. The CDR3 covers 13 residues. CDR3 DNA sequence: TGCAGTGCTAGAGTGGAAGGAGTTGAAAAACTGTTTTTT. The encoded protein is CSARVEGVEKLFF.

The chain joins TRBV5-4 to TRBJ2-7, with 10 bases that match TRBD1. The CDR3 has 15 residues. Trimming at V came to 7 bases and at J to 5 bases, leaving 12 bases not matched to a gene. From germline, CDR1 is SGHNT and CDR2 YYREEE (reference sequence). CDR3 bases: TGTGCCAGCGGCGCTACCGGGACAGGGGCAAACGAGCAGTACTTC. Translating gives CASGATGTGANEQYF.

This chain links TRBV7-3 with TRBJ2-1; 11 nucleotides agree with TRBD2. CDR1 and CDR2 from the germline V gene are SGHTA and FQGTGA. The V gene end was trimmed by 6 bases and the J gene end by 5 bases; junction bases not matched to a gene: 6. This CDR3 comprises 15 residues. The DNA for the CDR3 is TGTGCCAGCAGTACGGGACTAGCGGATAACAATGAGCAGTTCTTC. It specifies CASSTGLADNNEQFF.

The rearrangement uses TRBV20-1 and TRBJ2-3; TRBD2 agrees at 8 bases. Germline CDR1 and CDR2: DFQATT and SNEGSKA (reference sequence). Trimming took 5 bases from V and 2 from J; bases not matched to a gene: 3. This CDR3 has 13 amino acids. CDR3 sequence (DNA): TGCAGTGCTTTACTAGCGGCCACAGATACGCAGTATTTT. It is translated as CSALLAATDTQYF.

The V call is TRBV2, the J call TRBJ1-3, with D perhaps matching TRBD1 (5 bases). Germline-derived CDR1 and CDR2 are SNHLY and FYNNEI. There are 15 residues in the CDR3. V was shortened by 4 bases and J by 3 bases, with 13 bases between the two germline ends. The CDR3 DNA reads TGTGCCAGCAGTGTTGGGGCCCGTGATGGAAACACCATATATTTT. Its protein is CASSVGARDGNTIYF. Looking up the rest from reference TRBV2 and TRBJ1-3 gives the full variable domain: EPEVTQTPSHQVTQMGQEVILRCVPISNHLYFYWYRQILGQKVEFLVSFYNNEISEKSEIFDDQFSVERPDGSNFTLKIRSTKLEDSAMYFCASSVGARDGNTIYFGEGSWLTVV.

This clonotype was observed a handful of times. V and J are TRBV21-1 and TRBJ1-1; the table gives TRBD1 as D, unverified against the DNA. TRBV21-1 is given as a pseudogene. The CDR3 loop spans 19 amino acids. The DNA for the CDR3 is TGTGCCAGCAGCAAAGAATGGGGGGGCGCACCCCCCAGGAACACTGAAGCTTTCTTT. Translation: CASSKEWGGAPPRNTEAFF.

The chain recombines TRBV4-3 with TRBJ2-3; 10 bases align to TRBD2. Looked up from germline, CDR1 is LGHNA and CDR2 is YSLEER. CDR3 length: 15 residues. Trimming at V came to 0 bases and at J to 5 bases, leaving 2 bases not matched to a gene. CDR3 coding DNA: TGCGCCAGCAGCCAAGAGGGGACTAGCGAAGATACGCAGTATTTT. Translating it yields CASSQEGTSEDTQYF.

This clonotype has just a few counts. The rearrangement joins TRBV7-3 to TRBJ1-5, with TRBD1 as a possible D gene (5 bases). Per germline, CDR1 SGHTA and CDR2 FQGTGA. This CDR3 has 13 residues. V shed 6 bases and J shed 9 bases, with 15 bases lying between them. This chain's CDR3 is CASRVGGSGPQHF. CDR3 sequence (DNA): TGTGCCAGCAGAGTGGGGGGGTCGGGGCCCCAGCATTTT. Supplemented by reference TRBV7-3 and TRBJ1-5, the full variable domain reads GAGVSQTPSNKVTEKGKYVELRCDPISGHTALYWYRQSLGQGPEFLIYFQGTGAADDSGLPNDRFFAVRPEGSVSTLKIQRTERGDSAVYLCASRVGGSGPQHFGDGTRLSIL.

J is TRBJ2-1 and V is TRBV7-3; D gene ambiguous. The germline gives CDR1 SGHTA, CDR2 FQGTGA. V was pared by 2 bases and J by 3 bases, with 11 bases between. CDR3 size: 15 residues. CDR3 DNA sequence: TGTGCCAGCAGCTTATTAGGTGGAAACTACAATGAGCAGTTCTTC. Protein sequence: CASSLLGGNYNEQFF.

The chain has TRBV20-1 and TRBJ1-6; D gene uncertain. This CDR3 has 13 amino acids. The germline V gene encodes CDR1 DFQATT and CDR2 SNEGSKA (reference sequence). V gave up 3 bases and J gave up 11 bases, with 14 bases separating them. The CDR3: CSASPRAGPPLHF. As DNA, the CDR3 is TGCAGTGCTAGCCCCCGGGCAGGACCACCCCTCCACTTT.

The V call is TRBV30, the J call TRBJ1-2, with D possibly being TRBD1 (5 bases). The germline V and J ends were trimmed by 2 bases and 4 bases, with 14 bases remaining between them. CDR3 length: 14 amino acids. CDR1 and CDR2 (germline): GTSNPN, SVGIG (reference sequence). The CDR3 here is CAWSQGGGAYGYTF. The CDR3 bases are TGTGCCTGGAGTCAAGGAGGAGGGGCCTATGGCTACACCTTC.

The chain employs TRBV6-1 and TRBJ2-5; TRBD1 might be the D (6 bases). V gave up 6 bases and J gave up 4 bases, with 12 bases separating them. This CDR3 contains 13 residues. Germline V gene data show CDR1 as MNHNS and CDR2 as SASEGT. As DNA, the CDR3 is TGTGCCAGCAGCCCAACAGGGTCAGAGACCCAGTACTTC. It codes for CASSPTGSETQYF.

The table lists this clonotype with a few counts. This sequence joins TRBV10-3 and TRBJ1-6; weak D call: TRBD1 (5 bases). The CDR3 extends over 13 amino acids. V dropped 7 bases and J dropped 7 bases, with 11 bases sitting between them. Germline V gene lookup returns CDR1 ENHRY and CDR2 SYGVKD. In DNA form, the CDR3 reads TGTGCCATCACCTCGGACACCAATTCACCCCTCCACTTT. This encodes CAITSDTNSPLHF.